Below, 24 T cell receptor beta chains from the same sample are listed, as sequenced in a study of shared clonotypes between healthy human individuals. TCRdb's copy holds only in-frame clones and misses some; the assay was immunoSEQ multiplex PCR. The sample yields about 990,000 clones, roughly 74% seen once. The sequencing sample was made of memory CD4+ T cells from PBMCs. Subset reported: CD45RA-negative fraction. These TCRs come from a man between 18 and 29 years old in good health. Some clones in this sample may be carry-over from other donors' samples.

This clone was seen just once. The chain is built from TRBV5-6 and TRBJ1-2; D is ambiguous. Germline V CDR1 and CDR2: SGHDT, YYEEEE. Deletions cut 0 bases from V and 6 bases from J, with 6 bases between. The CDR3 sequence is 12 residues long. CDR3 in amino acids: CASSLGWDGYTF. The CDR3 nucleotides read TGTGCCAGCAGCTTGGGCTGGGATGGCTACACCTTC.

The chain recombines TRBV7-8 with TRBJ2-3, with no clear D. The CDR3 runs 14 residues. Germline V gene sequence: CDR1 SGHVS, CDR2 FQNEAQ. V lost 7 bases and J 6 bases, leaving 17 bases between the germline ends. The chain's CDR3 is CASKVTTQGDTQYF. In DNA form, the CDR3 reads TGTGCCAGCAAGGTGACCACCCAAGGGGATACGCAGTATTTT.

This chain connects TRBV11-2 to TRBJ1-2, with TRBD1 identical over 8 bases. The CDR3 sequence is 14 residues long. V shed 5 bases and J 2 bases; nucleotides not matched to a gene: 4. Germline V gene sequence: CDR1 SGHAT, CDR2 FQNNGV. For the CDR3, the DNA is TGTGCCAGCAGCCCCGGACAGGGAAACTATGGCTACACCTTC. This codes for CASSPGQGNYGYTF. The full variable domain, rest sourced from reference TRBV11-2 and TRBJ1-2, is EAGVAQSPRYKIIEKRQSVAFWCNPISGHATLYWYQQILGQGPKLLIQFQNNGVVDDSQLPKDRFSAERLKGVDSTLKIQPAKLEDSAVYLCASSPGQGNYGYTFGSGTRLTVV.

The chain employs TRBV27 and TRBJ2-5; 14 nucleotides line up with TRBD2. The junction had 8 bases not matched to a gene; V was cut back by 5 bases and J by 3 bases. Germline V lookup: CDR1 MNHEY, CDR2 SMNVEV (reference sequence). The CDR3 runs 17 residues. DNA for the CDR3: TGTGCCAGCAGTCGCGGCCAGGGACTAGCGGGGGAAGAGACCCAGTACTTC. It is translated as CASSRGQGLAGEETQYF.

In nucleotides, the CDR3 is TGTGCCAGCAGCTTAGTCGTTAGGGACAGGGGGCGCACAGATACGCAGTATTTT. Protein product: CASSLVVRDRGRTDTQYF. V usage is TRBV7-9 and J usage is TRBJ2-3; the match to TRBD1 covers 12 bases. The CDR3 length is 18 residues. Germline values: CDR1 SEHNR, CDR2 FQNEAQ (reference sequence). J gave up 1 base and V 1 base, and 6 bases lay outside the gene matches.

The J gene is TRBJ2-5, the V gene TRBV5-8, with TRBD2 identical over 8 bases. This CDR3 comprises 16 residues. Germline lookup yields CDR1 SGHTS and CDR2 YDEGEE. Losses at the gene ends were 0 bases for V and 5 bases for J; bases not matched to a gene: 9. In nucleotides, the CDR3 is TGTGCCAGCAGCTTGGGGGGCAGCGGGAGTCAGGAGACCCAGTACTTC. It is translated as CASSLGGSGSQETQYF.

The chain joins TRBV6-6 to TRBJ2-5, with D tentatively TRBD1 (6 bases). CDR3 length: 14 amino acids. Germline V gene sequence: CDR1 MNHNY, CDR2 SVGAGI (reference sequence). Trimming pared 0 bases from V and 3 bases from J, leaving 8 bases between. This chain's CDR3 is CASSYSRGKETQYF. CDR3 sequence (DNA): TGTGCCAGCAGTTACTCGAGGGGGAAAGAGACCCAGTACTTC.

This chain uses TRBV4-1 with TRBJ2-7; 11 nucleotides align to TRBD1. V shed 1 base, J shed 4 bases, and the junction held 3 bases outside the gene matches. The CDR3 sequence is 15 residues long. CDR1 MGHRA and CDR2 YSYEKL come from the germline V gene. The CDR3 nucleotides are TGCGCCAGCAGCCAAGGGGACAGGGGGACGTACGAGCAGTACTTC. Translated, it gives CASSQGDRGTYEQYF.

This chain joins TRBV28 and TRBJ1-4; TRBD1 is a possible D gene (5 bases). The CDR3 spans 14 residues. Trimming took 3 bases from V and 8 from J, leaving 13 bases between them. Germline loops: CDR1 MDHEN, CDR2 SYDVKM. The CDR3 sequence is CASSFSGGEEKLFF. The CDR3 DNA follows: TGTGCCAGCAGTTTCTCGGGGGGGGAAGAAAAACTGTTTTTT.

The rearrangement links TRBV6-5 to TRBJ1-3; D is ambiguous. The CDR3 is 13 residues long. CDR1 MNHEY and CDR2 SVGAGI come from the germline V gene. Between the trimmed V and J ends, which lost 8 bases and 8 bases, there was a span of 16 bases. CDR3 residues: CASHNPPADTIYF. DNA for the CDR3: TGTGCCAGCCATAACCCCCCAGCGGACACCATATATTTT.

Here the CDR3 DNA reads TGCGCCAGCAGCTCCGACACGGACTCTCGATTAGCCGGGGAGCTGTTTTTT. Its translation: CASSSDTDSRLAGELFF. The chain employs TRBV5-1 and TRBJ2-2; the D gene is possibly TRBD2 (5 bases). This CDR3 is built from 17 residues. Trimming took 3 bases from V and 6 from J, leaving 21 bases between them. Looked up from germline, CDR1 is SGHRS and CDR2 is YFSETQ.

Regarding this clone: This may be a read error, as it is one base from a much larger clone. V usage is TRBV7-2 and J usage is TRBJ1-1; tentatively, D is TRBD1 (6 bases). Germline CDR1 SGHTA, CDR2 FQGNSA. V was clipped by 3 bases and J by 4 bases, with 9 bases between them. The CDR3 loop spans 13 amino acids. CDR3 amino acids: CASSFRRGTEAFF. For the CDR3, the DNA is TGTGCCAGCAGCTTCCGCAGGGGCACTGAAGCTTTCTTT.

The rearrangement links TRBV5-6 to TRBJ2-5; D ambiguous. V was trimmed by 2 bases and J by 2 bases, leaving 10 bases between them. Germline CDR1 SGHDT, CDR2 YYEEEE. The CDR3 contains 14 residues. The DNA of the CDR3 is TGTGCCAGCAGCTTTGACTTGGGTCAAGAGACCCAGTACTTC. Residues: CASSFDLGQETQYF. The variable domain in full, with the rest retrieved from reference TRBV5-6 and TRBJ2-5, is DAGVTQSPTHLIKTRGQQVTLRCSPKSGHDTVSWYQQALGQGPQFIFQYYEEEERQRGNFPDRFSGHQFPNYSSELNVNALLLGDSALYLCASSFDLGQETQYFGPGTRLLVL.

To note about this clone: Its ends do not fully match the called genes, so a read error is possible. The J gene is TRBJ1-2, the V gene TRBV6-5; D is undetermined. The CDR3 is 14 residues long. The germline gives CDR1 MNHEY, CDR2 SVGAGI. CDR3 sequence (DNA): TGTGCCAGCAGTTACAGAGCCGGCACCTATGCCTACACCTTC. It is translated as CASSYRAGTYAYTF.

This clone was observed a handful of times. V usage is TRBV5-1 and J usage is TRBJ2-5, with D possibly being TRBD2 (6 bases). The V gene's germline CDR1 is SGHRS and CDR2 YFSETQ. V gave up 1 base and J gave up 1 base, with 14 bases separating them. This CDR3 is built from 16 residues. Here the CDR3 DNA reads TGCGCCAGCAGCTTGATAGTAGGGCGGGGCCAAGAGACCCAGTACTTC. This gives the protein CASSLIVGRGQETQYF.

The chain employs TRBV7-7 and TRBJ2-1; 7 bases match TRBD1. With V trimmed by 2 bases and J by 5 bases, 6 bases remained unmatched. Germline loops: CDR1 SSHAT, CDR2 FNYEAQ (reference sequence). The CDR3 runs to 15 residues. The CDR3, as DNA: TGTGCCAGCAGCTTATTGACAGGGCCCGACAATGAGCAGTTCTTC. Translated, it gives CASSLLTGPDNEQFF.

The J gene is TRBJ2-1, the V gene TRBV4-1; possibly TRBD1 for D (6 bases). The V end was cut by 8 bases, the J end by 4 bases, with 15 bases between. The V gene's germline CDR1 is MGHRA and CDR2 YSYEKL. The CDR3 sequence is 14 residues long. The CDR3 spells CASPFRDTYNEQFF. In DNA form, the CDR3 reads TGCGCCAGCCCATTCCGGGACACTTACAATGAGCAGTTCTTC.

Comments on this clone: The sample carries other DNA sequences with the same CDR3. The chain has TRBV28 and TRBJ1-5; D unresolved. Deletions cut 3 bases from V and 1 base from J, with 7 bases between. This CDR3 is built from 14 residues. Per the germline V gene, CDR1 is MDHEN and CDR2 is SYDVKM. The CDR3 here is CASSLGRSNQPQHF. The CDR3, as DNA: TGTGCCAGCAGTTTGGGCAGGAGCAATCAGCCCCAGCATTTT. Together with reference TRBV28 and TRBJ1-5, the CDR3 gives the full variable domain: DVKVTQSSRYLVKRTGEKVFLECVQDMDHENMFWYRQDPGLGLRLIYFSYDVKMKEKGDIPEGYSVSREKKERFSLILESASTNQTSMYLCASSLGRSNQPQHFGDGTRLSIL.

V usage is TRBV28 and J usage is TRBJ1-1; possibly TRBD1 for D (5 bases). Deletions cut 7 bases from V and 10 bases from J, with 16 bases between. This CDR3 region has 12 residues. CDR1 is MDHEN, CDR2 SYDVKM, per germline. The CDR3 loop is CASTRGGDRAFF. In nucleotides, the CDR3 is TGTGCCAGCACCCGGGGCGGGGATAGAGCTTTCTTT.

V usage is TRBV6-5 and J usage is TRBJ2-5; 7 bases agree with TRBD1. J lost 4 bases, V lost 0 bases, and 8 bases had no gene match. Germline V gene data show CDR1 as MNHEY and CDR2 as SVGAGI. The CDR3 extends over 16 amino acids. Here the CDR3 reads CASSYSPTGHAETQYF. The CDR3 DNA follows: TGTGCCAGCAGTTACTCGCCGACAGGGCATGCAGAGACCCAGTACTTC.

Points on this clone: The sample contains more than one DNA sequence encoding this CDR3. This chain joins TRBV19 and TRBJ2-1; D assignment may be TRBD1 or TRBD2 (5 bases each). The CDR3 consists of 15 residues. The ends were cut back, 9 bases at V and 0 bases at J, with 15 bases in the middle. The germline gives CDR1 LNHDA, CDR2 SQIVND (reference sequence). CDR3 coding DNA: TGTGCCAGCTCTCTGGGGGTACCCTCCTACAATGAGCAGTTCTTC. It is translated as CASSLGVPSYNEQFF.

This clone was seen many times. The rearrangement links TRBV28 to TRBJ1-3; no clear D. The CDR3 loop spans 14 amino acids. The V gene lost 8 bases and the J gene lost 0 bases, with 11 bases spanning the gap. Germline lookup yields CDR1 MDHEN and CDR2 SYDVKM. CDR3 in amino acids: CASLDPGSGNTIYF. For the CDR3, the DNA is TGTGCCAGCTTGGACCCCGGCTCTGGAAACACCATATATTTT.

The chain uses TRBV13 and TRBJ2-3, with 9 bases matching TRBD2. The CDR3 totals 15 residues. With V trimmed by 2 bases and J by 6 bases, 6 bases remained unmatched. The germline V gene encodes CDR1 PRHDT and CDR2 FYEKMQ (reference sequence). DNA for the CDR3: TGTGCCAGCAGCTTAATGGGACTAGCTCGGGATACGCAGTATTTT. Translating it yields CASSLMGLARDTQYF.

The chain carries TRBV28 and TRBJ1-2; 8 bases agree with TRBD1. The germline CDR1 and CDR2 sequences are MDHEN and SYDVKM. J was trimmed by 5 bases and V by 4 bases; bases with no gene match: 3. This CDR3 has 13 amino acids. The CDR3 sequence is CASSYRGGYGYTF. The CDR3 region has the DNA TGTGCCAGCAGTTACAGGGGGGGGTATGGCTACACCTTC.